This T cell receptor beta chain stems from a study of T-cell memory formation after mild COVID-19. Study-level results: Later expanders leaned toward CD4+, whereas clones contracting from day 15 to 85 were balanced CD4/CD8. The main location of contracting CD4+ clones was CM and EM, and that of contracting CD8+ clones was EMRA.

Barcoded TCR alpha and TCR beta cDNA libraries with UMIs came from 5'RACE using constant-segment primers. TCRdb passed the 5' RACE reads through MiXCR, listing each CDR3 protein once. The profile shows about 450,000 distinct CDR3 sequences, around a quarter of them singletons. The table lists this clonotype with many counts. Its antigen is unknown. This sequence was found in an adult woman who had mild COVID-19 (a few samples of this study predate the infection). Cell type and time point are not known. Sequenced: PBMCs or a T cell subset sorted from them (not recorded which).

Here the CDR3 reads CATSDPLGLAGHNEQFF. DNA of the CDR3: TGTGCCACCAGTGATCCTCTCGGACTAGCGGGACACAATGAGCAGTTCTTC. V usage is TRBV24-1 and J usage is TRBJ2-1; the match to TRBD2 covers 12 bases. The CDR3 extends over 17 amino acids. J gave up 5 bases and V 3 bases, and 7 bases lay outside the gene matches. CDR1 is KGHDR, CDR2 SFDVKD, per germline.